Listed below are T cell receptor beta chains from one sample, sequenced in a study of T cells in Graves' hyperthyroidism and ophthalmopathy. TCRdb re-derived calls from the multiplex PCR reads in MiXCR, one entry per CDR3 protein. The sample consists of a few hundred thousand distinct CDR3 sequences, 14% of them appearing once. Sequenced sample: blood. Receptor source: a woman in her 40s with Graves' hyperthyroidism. Each CDR3 is given without its conserved first and last residue. The size entry is marked missing in some rows and otherwise reads once, few, many or a size class.

v_gene	abundance	CDR3aa
TRBV6-2/TRBV6-3	few	ASQNGGGRARNEQF
TRBV5-1	many	ASSPGGDEKLF
TRBV12-3/TRBV12-4	few	ASSLEGGAVNQPQH
TRBV20-1	many	SARDPAGADEQY
TRBV12-3/TRBV12-4	many	ASSLSRDYPLSYNEQF
TRBV2	many	ASRHTSGLFYEQY
TRBV27	few	ASSSQGGSSPLH
TRBV7-9	NA	ASSPGRSSGNTIY
TRBV14	many	ASSQDTGGEWSTQY
TRBV28	many	ASTIFYMGRPRLNTEAF
TRBV15	many	ATSRDSTAGNTIY
TRBV9	NA	ASSVFSKCGRSPIYQETQY
TRBV3-1	many	ASSQDNRGNTIY
TRBV30	many	AWSGTTGLGGYT
TRBV2	NA	ASQQGVGETQY
TRBV5-1	many	ASSLARLAGGNEQF